The next 20 T cell receptor beta chains were all read from a single sample in a study of identical twins. TCRdb reprocessed the 5' RACE reads via MiXCR and lists one record per CDR3 protein. There are hundreds of thousands of distinct CDR3 sequences in the sample; over 8.5% occur only once, and roughly 0.9% lies in the top ten. The sample also formed part of further work on yellow fever vaccine responses in identical twins.

Sequenced: PBMCs. Receptor source: a woman between 18 and 30 years old in good health.

This chain links TRBV11-2 with TRBJ1-2, with a tentative D call TRBD1 (5 bases). The CDR3 spans 13 residues. Germline lookup yields CDR1 SGHAT and CDR2 FQNNGV. V was pared by 5 bases and J by 5 bases, with 12 bases between. Here the CDR3 DNA reads TGTGCCAGCAGCACGGGGCGCACTTATGGCTACACCTTC. Translating gives CASSTGRTYGYTF.

The chain is built from TRBV28 and TRBJ2-1; a weak D match, TRBD2 (6 bases). V lost 6 bases and J lost 5, with 14 bases in between. Germline-derived CDR1 and CDR2 are MDHEN and SYDVKM. The CDR3 consists of 14 residues. The CDR3 coding sequence is TGTGCCAGCAGAAGTCGGGGGTTCCACAATGAGCAGTTCTTC. It encodes CASRSRGFHNEQFF.

The J gene is TRBJ2-2, the V gene TRBV14, with D unresolved. The V end lost 1 base, the J end lost 2 bases, and 11 bases lay between the germline ends. The germline gives CDR1 SGHDN, CDR2 FVKESK. The CDR3 is made up of 16 amino acids. The CDR3 coding sequence is TGTGCCAGCAGCCAAGTCGTACTTAGAAACACCGGGGAGCTGTTTTTT. Amino acid sequence: CASSQVVLRNTGELFF.

The V gene is TRBV11-2, the J gene TRBJ2-3; TRBD2 is a possible D gene (6 bases). The V gene's germline CDR1 is SGHAT and CDR2 FQNNGV. The CDR3 totals 16 residues. Trimming left V 5 bases short and J 1 base short, with 16 bases between. The CDR3 loop is CASSPPRASGTDTQYF. The CDR3 DNA is TGTGCCAGCAGCCCCCCGAGGGCTAGCGGCACAGATACGCAGTATTTT. Full variable domain (missing parts from reference TRBV11-2 and TRBJ2-3): EAGVAQSPRYKIIEKRQSVAFWCNPISGHATLYWYQQILGQGPKLLIQFQNNGVVDDSQLPKDRFSAERLKGVDSTLKIQPAKLEDSAVYLCASSPPRASGTDTQYFGPGTRLTVL.

This clonotype has ten or more counts. V is TRBV4-2 and J is TRBJ2-5, with 15 nucleotides matching TRBD2. Germline V lookup: CDR1 LGHNA, CDR2 YNFKEQ. V lost 1 base and J lost 4; bases outside the gene matches: 4. CDR3 size: 17 residues. This CDR3 is CASSQGTSGGVSETQYF. The CDR3, as DNA: TGTGCCAGCAGCCAAGGGACTAGCGGGGGGGTGTCAGAGACCCAGTACTTC.

The chain recombines TRBV2 with TRBJ2-5; 10 bases map to TRBD2. The CDR3 has 19 residues. With 11 bases clipped from V and 4 bases from J, the junction kept 25 bases outside the gene matches. CDR1 and CDR2 from the germline V gene are SNHLY and FYNNEI. DNA for the CDR3: TGTGCCTTCAGTTTAGCTTCTACTAGCGGGACGTCAGGGCGAGAGACCCAGTACTTC. Its protein is CAFSLASTSGTSGRETQYF.

J is TRBJ2-1 and V is TRBV7-8; D is perhaps TRBD2 (6 bases). The germline V gene has CDR1 SGHVS and CDR2 FQNEAQ. V dropped 5 bases and J dropped 0 bases, with 17 bases sitting between them. There are 17 residues in the CDR3. The CDR3 loop reads CASSTLEAGLSYNEQFF. For the CDR3, the DNA is TGTGCCAGCAGCACCCTCGAGGCGGGGCTCTCCTACAATGAGCAGTTCTTC.

V is TRBV7-2 and J is TRBJ2-1; tentative D call: TRBD2 (5 bases). Trimming stripped 4 bases from V and 0 bases from J, with 16 bases between. The CDR3 runs to 17 residues. Germline CDR1 is SGHTA and CDR2 is FQGNSA. In DNA, the CDR3 is TGTGCCAGCAGCTCGCCTAGTAGCGAGAGCTCCTACAATGAGCAGTTCTTC. Its translation is CASSSPSSESSYNEQFF.

This clonotype was seen repeatedly, ten times or more. This chain uses TRBV7-2 with TRBJ2-5, with 7 nucleotides matching TRBD2. The germline V gene has CDR1 SGHTA and CDR2 FQGNSA. The CDR3 covers 13 residues. The junction had 5 bases not matched to a gene; V was cut back by 3 bases and J by 7 bases. Here the CDR3 DNA reads TGTGCCAGCAGCTTTACTAGCGAAGGGACCCAGTACTTC. The encoded protein is CASSFTSEGTQYF.

This clonotype was seen more than once but under ten times. The chain joins TRBV29-1 to TRBJ2-2; no clear D. From germline, CDR1 is SQVTM and CDR2 ANQGSEA. The CDR3 runs 14 residues. V lost 2 bases, J lost 4 bases, and 11 bases lay in between. The CDR3 reads CSVESQVGTGELFF. CDR3 bases: TGCAGCGTTGAAAGTCAGGTTGGCACCGGGGAGCTGTTTTTT.

The chain combines TRBV6-1 with TRBJ2-3; 7 positions match TRBD1. Germline CDR1 reads MNHNS; CDR2 reads SASEGT. Trimming cost V 7 bases and J 0 bases; bases outside gene matches: 10. CDR3 length: 16 amino acids. CDR3 DNA: TGTGCCAGCACCCAAACAGGGGCCCCTAGCACAGATACGCAGTATTTT. Protein product: CASTQTGAPSTDTQYF.

The rearrangement uses TRBV2 and TRBJ2-2, with D possibly called TRBD1 or TRBD2 (6 bases each). The CDR3 covers 16 residues. The germline V gene has CDR1 SNHLY and CDR2 FYNNEI. The V end lost 6 bases, the J end lost 5 bases, and 19 bases lay between the germline ends. The CDR3 spells CASSPLQGRGTGELFF. CDR3 DNA sequence: TGTGCCAGCAGCCCACTACAGGGTCGGGGGACCGGGGAGCTGTTTTTT.

This clonotype was seen a few times. The chain links TRBV5-1 to TRBJ2-5; tentatively, D is TRBD1 or TRBD2 (6 bases each). Trimming stripped 4 bases from V and 0 bases from J, with 19 bases between. This CDR3 is built from 17 residues. CDR1 and CDR2 (germline): SGHRS, YFSETQ. The CDR3 DNA follows: TGCGCCAGCAGCCCATCCCGGTGGAGGGGGGACCAAGAGACCCAGTACTTC. As protein: CASSPSRWRGDQETQYF.

The V call is TRBV7-2, the J call TRBJ2-7; perhaps TRBD1 as D (5 bases). Germline V gene data show CDR1 as SGHTA and CDR2 as FQGNSA. V dropped 5 bases and J dropped 0 bases, with 20 bases sitting between them. The CDR3 covers 17 residues. The CDR3 DNA reads as TGTGCCAGCAGCCTCCCCCCTGAGGACATCTTCTCCTACGAGCAGTACTTC. This encodes CASSLPPEDIFSYEQYF.

This CDR3 is CASSYDRQLDTQYF. Written as DNA, the CDR3 is TGTGCCAGCAGTTATGACCGACAGTTAGATACGCAGTATTTT. The chain combines TRBV6-5 with TRBJ2-3; TRBD1 is a possible D gene (5 bases). Germline assignment: CDR1 MNHEY and CDR2 SVGAGI. This CDR3 contains 14 residues. V shed 3 bases and J shed 5 bases, with 12 bases lying between them.

This chain links TRBV29-1 with TRBJ2-3; 13 positions agree with TRBD2. The CDR3 extends over 15 amino acids. CDR1 is SQVTM, CDR2 ANQGSEA, per germline. The junction had 5 bases not matched to a gene; V was cut back by 6 bases and J by 2 bases. The CDR3 DNA sequence: TGCAGCGTCCGGGGACTAGCGGGATTCACAGATACGCAGTATTTT. Its protein is CSVRGLAGFTDTQYF.

This clonotype was counted a few times. The chain recombines TRBV6-1 with TRBJ2-5, with 10 bases matching TRBD2. The CDR3 totals 16 residues. After removal of 2 bases from V and 5 bases from J, the junction contained 8 bases not matched to a gene. Germline V gene sequence: CDR1 MNHNS, CDR2 SASEGT. In nucleotides, the CDR3 is TGTGCCAGCAGTGAATTAGCGGGGGGAGTGGAGGAGACCCAGTACTTC. As protein: CASSELAGGVEETQYF.

This clonotype was observed a few times. The chain combines TRBV5-1 with TRBJ2-7; D gene uncertain. The CDR3 loop spans 15 amino acids. The germline V gene encodes CDR1 SGHRS and CDR2 YFSETQ. Trimming removed 2 bases at V and 4 bases at J, with 16 bases between. CDR3: CASSLTAQPHYEQYF. The CDR3 coding sequence is TGCGCCAGCAGCTTAACGGCCCAGCCCCATTACGAGCAGTACTTC.

The chain couples TRBV2 to TRBJ2-7; possible D gene TRBD2, 5 bases. The CDR3 is 17 residues long. Trimming stripped 3 bases from V and 3 bases from J, with 21 bases between. Germline lookup yields CDR1 SNHLY and CDR2 FYNNEI. The CDR3 sequence is CASSDLREGPFLYEQYF. DNA for the CDR3: TGTGCCAGCAGTGATCTCAGAGAGGGCCCCTTCCTCTACGAGCAGTACTTC.

This clonotype came up a few times. This chain joins TRBV6-1 and TRBJ1-2, with a tentative D call TRBD1 (6 bases). This CDR3 is 15 amino acids long. Trimming stripped 6 bases from V and 4 bases from J, with 18 bases between. The germline V gene has CDR1 MNHNS and CDR2 SASEGT. CDR3 coding DNA: TGTGCCAGCAGGGGAGAAATTGGACAGTCCTATGGCTACACCTTC. It codes for CASRGEIGQSYGYTF.